Listed below are T cell receptor beta chains from one sample, sequenced in a study of a mutant IDH1 vaccine in newly diagnosed glioma. The antigens for these receptors are not known. This table comes from immunoSEQ multiplex PCR, and its TCRdb copy is limited to in-frame clones, with some not included. Among almost 95,000 clones listed, approximately 89% were seen once. Sequences were derived from PBMCs, sampled from a glioma patient whose treatment included an IDH1 peptide vaccine. The source of these receptors is a woman in her 50s with glioma. CDR3s include the opening cysteine and the closing phenylalanine or tryptophan. Each record gives: J gene, D gene, V gene, clone size, CDR3 protein, CDR3 DNA. D genes are given only for firm matches. Some rows mark clone size as missing; the rest say once, few, many or name a class of expanded clone.

TRBJ1-5 | TRBD1 | TRBV6-5 | - | CASSSVTGRGPQHF | TGTGCCAGCAGTTCAGTGACAGGGAGAGGGCCCCAGCATTTT
TRBJ2-1 | - | TRBV5-6 | - | CASSVLPDNEQFF | TGTGCCAGCAGCGTCTTACCCGACAATGAGCAGTTCTTC
TRBJ1-2 | - | TRBV9 | - | CASSVGAVGGVNYGYTF | TGTGCCAGCAGCGTAGGGGCAGTTGGAGGAGTTAACTATGGCTACACCTTC
TRBJ2-7 | - | TRBV19 | - | CASSPGHVNSYEQYF | TGTGCCAGTAGTCCCGGACACGTGAACTCCTACGAGCAGTACTTC
TRBJ1-2 | - | TRBV10-3 | - | CAISEARTANYGYTF | TGTGCCATCAGTGAGGCCCGGACAGCGAACTATGGCTACACCTTC
TRBJ1-6 | TRBD1 | TRBV2 | - | CASSEAKDRSSYNSPLHF | TGTGCCAGCAGTGAAGCTAAGGACAGGAGCTCCTATAATTCACCCCTCCACTTT
TRBJ2-3 | - | TRBV28 | - | CASSFQGSTDTQYF | TGTGCCAGCAGTTTTCAGGGGAGCACAGATACGCAGTATTTT
TRBJ1-2 | TRBD1 | TRBV29-1 | - | CSLGAGGVNYGYTF | TGCAGCCTAGGGGCAGGGGGCGTTAACTATGGCTACACCTTC
TRBJ1-2 | TRBD1 | TRBV10-3 | - | CAISEAGQGARSYGYTF | TGTGCCATCAGTGAGGCCGGACAGGGGGCGAGAAGCTATGGCTACACCTTC
TRBJ2-7 | - | TRBV5-8 | - | CASPASQASPIGNEQYF | TGTGCCAGTCCAGCTTCACAGGCCAGCCCCATTGGAAACGAGCAGTACTTC
TRBJ1-4 | - | TRBV2 | - | CASTPQRTNEKLFF | TGTGCCAGCACCCCACAACGAACTAATGAAAAACTGTTTTTT
TRBJ2-7 | TRBD1 | TRBV5-5 | once | CASSRDRVGEQYF | TGTGCCAGCAGCAGGGACAGGGTAGGCGAGCAGTACTTC
TRBJ2-3 | TRBD1 | TRBV27 | - | CASSLRGRGAEDTQYF | TGTGCCAGCAGCCTCAGGGGGCGCGGGGCCGAAGATACGCAGTATTTT
TRBJ1-1 | - | TRBV5-4 | few | CASSFLTEAFF | TGTGCCAGCAGCTTCCTGACTGAAGCTTTCTTT
TRBJ1-6 | - | TRBV28 | - | CASSPPYKSSYNSPLHF | TGTGCCAGCAGTCCCCCTTATAAGAGCTCCTATAATTCACCCCTCCACTTT
TRBJ2-2 | - | TRBV10-1 | - | CASSDRTIRPGELFF | TGCGCCAGCAGTGACCGGACGATCCGCCCCGGGGAGCTGTTTTTT
TRBJ1-1 | TRBD1 | TRBV6-5 | once | CASSPDRRTEAFF | TGTGCCAGCAGTCCGGACAGGAGGACTGAAGCTTTCTTT
TRBJ1-6 | TRBD1 | TRBV15 | - | CATSRNRGQGANSPLHF | TGTGCCACCAGCAGAAATCGGGGACAGGGGGCAAACTCACCCCTCCACTTT
TRBJ2-1 | - | TRBV10-3 | few | CAISESAGNYNEQFF | TGTGCCATCAGTGAGTCGGCGGGAAACTACAATGAGCAGTTCTTC
TRBJ2-7 | TRBD2 | TRBV4-1 | - | CASSQWVASGRSEQYF | TGCGCCAGCAGCCAATGGGTGGCTAGCGGGAGAAGCGAGCAGTACTTC
TRBJ2-1 | - | TRBV5-4 | - | CASSPGPTPNEQFF | TGTGCCAGCAGCCCTGGCCCAACTCCGAATGAGCAGTTCTTC
TRBJ2-7 | - | TRBV5-5 | - | CASRGGSYEQYF | TGTGCCAGCAGGGGGGGCAGCTACGAGCAGTACTTC
TRBJ2-7 | - | TRBV10-1 | - | CASSEGPTRASYEQYF | TGCGCCAGCAGTGAAGGCCCAACCAGGGCTTCCTACGAGCAGTACTTC
TRBJ1-3 | - | TRBV11-1 | - | CASSENRDGTIYF | TGTGCCAGCAGCGAGAACAGGGATGGGACCATATATTTT
TRBJ2-1 | TRBD2 | TRBV30 | - | CAWSPLAGPYNEQFF | TGTGCCTGGAGTCCTCTAGCGGGACCCTACAATGAGCAGTTCTTC
TRBJ1-1 | - | TRBV6-1 | - | CASSEFVGAFF | TGTGCCAGCAGTGAATTCGTAGGAGCTTTCTTT